Described below is a single T cell receptor (beta chain) sequence and its context. This entry is derived from a study of technical replicates of blood from several donors. Measured with immunoSEQ multiplex PCR; TCRdb has only the in-frame clones, and not every one. The table records 50,000 to 65,000 clones, around nine tenths of them present only once. With 0 bases removed from V and 12 bases from J, the gap between germline ends came to 15 bases. The CDR3 covers 13 residues. CDR1 is SQVTM and CDR2 is ANQGSEA in the germline V gene. Sequencing used PBMCs. The sequence was collected from a human donor in good health. Some clones in this sample may be carry-over from other donors' samples. This rearrangement joins TRBV29-1 to TRBJ1-5; D gene ambiguous. Written as DNA, the CDR3 is TGCAGCGTTGAAGATGGAACTACGCAAGTCCAGCATTTT. The encoded protein is CSVEDGTTQVQHF.